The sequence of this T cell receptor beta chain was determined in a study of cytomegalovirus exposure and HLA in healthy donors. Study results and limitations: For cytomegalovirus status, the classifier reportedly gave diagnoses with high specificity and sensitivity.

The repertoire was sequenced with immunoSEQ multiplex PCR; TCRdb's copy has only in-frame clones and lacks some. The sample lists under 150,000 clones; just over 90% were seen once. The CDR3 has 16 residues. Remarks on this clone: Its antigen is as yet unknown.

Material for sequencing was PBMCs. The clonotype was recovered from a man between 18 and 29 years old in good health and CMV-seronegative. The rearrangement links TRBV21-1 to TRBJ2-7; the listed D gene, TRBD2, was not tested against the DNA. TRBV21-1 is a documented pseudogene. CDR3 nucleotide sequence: TGTGCCAGCAGCCTGCGCCCCCCTAGCGGTCCCTACGAGCAGTACTTC. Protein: CASSLRPPSGPYEQYF.